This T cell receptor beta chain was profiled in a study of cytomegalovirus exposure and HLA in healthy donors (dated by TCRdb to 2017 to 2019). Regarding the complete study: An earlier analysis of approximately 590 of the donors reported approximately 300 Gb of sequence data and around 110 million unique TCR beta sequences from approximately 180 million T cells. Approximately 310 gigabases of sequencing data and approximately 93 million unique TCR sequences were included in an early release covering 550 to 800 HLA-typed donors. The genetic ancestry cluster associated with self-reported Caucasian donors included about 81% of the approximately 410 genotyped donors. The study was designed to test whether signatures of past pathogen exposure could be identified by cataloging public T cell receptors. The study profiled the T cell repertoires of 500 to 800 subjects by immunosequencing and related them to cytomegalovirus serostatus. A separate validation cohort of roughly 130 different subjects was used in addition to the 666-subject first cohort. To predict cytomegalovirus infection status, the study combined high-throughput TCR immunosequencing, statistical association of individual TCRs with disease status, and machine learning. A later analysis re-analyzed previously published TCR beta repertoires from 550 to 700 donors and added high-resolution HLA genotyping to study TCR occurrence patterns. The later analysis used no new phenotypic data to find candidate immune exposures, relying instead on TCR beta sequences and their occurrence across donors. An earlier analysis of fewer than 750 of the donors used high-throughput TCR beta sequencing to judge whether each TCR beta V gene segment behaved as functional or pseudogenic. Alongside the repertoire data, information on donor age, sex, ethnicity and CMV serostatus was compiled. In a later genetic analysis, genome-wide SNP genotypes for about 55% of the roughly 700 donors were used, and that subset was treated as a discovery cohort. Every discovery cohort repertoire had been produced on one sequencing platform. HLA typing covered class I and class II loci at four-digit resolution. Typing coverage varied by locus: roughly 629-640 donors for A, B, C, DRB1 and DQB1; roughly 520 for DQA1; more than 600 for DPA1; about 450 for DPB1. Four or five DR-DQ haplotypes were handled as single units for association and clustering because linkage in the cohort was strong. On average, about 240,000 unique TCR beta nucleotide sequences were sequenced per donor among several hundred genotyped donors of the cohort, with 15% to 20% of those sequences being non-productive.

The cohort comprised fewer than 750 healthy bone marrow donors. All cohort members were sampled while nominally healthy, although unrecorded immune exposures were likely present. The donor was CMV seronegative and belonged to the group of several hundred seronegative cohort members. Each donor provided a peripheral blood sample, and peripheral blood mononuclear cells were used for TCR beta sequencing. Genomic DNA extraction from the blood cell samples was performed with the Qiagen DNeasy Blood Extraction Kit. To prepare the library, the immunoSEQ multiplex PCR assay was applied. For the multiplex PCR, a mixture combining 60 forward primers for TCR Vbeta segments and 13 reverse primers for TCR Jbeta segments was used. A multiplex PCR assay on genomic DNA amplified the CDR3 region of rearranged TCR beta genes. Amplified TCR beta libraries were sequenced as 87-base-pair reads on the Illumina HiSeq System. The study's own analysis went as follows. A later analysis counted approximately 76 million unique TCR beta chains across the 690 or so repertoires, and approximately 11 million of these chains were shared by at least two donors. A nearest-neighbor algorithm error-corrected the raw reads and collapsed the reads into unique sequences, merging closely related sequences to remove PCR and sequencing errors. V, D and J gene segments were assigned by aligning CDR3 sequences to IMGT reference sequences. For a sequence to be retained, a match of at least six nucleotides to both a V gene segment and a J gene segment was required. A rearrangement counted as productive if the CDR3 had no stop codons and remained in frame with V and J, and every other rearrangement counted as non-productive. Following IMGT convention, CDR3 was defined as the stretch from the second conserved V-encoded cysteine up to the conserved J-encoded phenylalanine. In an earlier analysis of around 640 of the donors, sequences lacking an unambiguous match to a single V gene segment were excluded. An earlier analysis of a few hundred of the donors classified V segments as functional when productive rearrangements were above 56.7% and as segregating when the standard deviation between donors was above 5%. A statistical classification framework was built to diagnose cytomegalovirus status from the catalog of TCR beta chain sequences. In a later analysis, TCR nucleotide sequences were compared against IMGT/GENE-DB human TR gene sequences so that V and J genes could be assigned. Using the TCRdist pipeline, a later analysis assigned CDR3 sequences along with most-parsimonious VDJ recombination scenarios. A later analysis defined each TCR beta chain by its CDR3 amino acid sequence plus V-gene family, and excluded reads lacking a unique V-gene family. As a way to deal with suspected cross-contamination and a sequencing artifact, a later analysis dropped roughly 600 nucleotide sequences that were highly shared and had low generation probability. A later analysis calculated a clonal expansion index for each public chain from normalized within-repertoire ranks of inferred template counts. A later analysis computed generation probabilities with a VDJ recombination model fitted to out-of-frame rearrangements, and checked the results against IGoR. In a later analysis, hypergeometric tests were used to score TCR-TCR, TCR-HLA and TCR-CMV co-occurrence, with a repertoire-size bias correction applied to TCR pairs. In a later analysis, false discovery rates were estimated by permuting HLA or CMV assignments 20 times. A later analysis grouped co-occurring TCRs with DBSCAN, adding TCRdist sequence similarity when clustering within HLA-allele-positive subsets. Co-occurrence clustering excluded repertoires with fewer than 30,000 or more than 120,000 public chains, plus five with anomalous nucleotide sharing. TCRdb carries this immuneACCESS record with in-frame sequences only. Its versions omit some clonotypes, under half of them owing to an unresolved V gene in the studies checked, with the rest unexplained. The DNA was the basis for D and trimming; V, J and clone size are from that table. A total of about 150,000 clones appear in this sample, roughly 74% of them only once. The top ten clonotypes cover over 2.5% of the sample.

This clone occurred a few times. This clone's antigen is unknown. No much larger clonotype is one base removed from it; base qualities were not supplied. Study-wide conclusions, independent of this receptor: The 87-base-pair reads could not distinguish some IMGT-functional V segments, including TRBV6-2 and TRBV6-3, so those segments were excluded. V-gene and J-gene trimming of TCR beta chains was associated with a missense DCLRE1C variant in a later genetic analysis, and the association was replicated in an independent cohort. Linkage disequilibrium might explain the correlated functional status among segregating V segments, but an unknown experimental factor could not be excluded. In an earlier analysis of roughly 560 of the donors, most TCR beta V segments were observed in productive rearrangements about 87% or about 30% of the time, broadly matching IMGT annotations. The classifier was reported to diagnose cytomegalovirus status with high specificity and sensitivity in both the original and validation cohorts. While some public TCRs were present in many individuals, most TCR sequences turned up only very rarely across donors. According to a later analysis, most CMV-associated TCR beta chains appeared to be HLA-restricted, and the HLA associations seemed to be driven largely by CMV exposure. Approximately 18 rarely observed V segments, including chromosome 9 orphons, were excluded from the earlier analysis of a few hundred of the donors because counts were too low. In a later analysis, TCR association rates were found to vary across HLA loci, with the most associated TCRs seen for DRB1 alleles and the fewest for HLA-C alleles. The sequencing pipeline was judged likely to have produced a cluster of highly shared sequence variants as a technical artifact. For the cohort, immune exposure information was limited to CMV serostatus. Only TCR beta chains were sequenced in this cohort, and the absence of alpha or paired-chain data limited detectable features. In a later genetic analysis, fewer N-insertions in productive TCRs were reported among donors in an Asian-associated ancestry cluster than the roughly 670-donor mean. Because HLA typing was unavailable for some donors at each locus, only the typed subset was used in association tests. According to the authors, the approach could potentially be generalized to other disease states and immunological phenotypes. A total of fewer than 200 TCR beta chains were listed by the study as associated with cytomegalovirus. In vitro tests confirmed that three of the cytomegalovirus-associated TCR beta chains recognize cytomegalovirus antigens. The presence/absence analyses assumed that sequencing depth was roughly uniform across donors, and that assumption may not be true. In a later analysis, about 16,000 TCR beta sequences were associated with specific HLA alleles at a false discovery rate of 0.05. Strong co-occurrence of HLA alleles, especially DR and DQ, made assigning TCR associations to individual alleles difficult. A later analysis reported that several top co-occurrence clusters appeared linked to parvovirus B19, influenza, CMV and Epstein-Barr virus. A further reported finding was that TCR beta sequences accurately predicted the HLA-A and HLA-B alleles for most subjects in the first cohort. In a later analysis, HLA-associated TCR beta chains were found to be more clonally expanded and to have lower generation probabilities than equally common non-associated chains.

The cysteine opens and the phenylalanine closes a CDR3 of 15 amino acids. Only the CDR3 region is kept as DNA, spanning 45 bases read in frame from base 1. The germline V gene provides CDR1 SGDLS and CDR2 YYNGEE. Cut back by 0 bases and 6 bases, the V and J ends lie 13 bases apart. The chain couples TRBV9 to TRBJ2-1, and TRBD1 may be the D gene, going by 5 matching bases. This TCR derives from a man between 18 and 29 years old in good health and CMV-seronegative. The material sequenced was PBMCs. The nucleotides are TGTGCCAGCAGCGTAGCCCCTCTCGACAGCAATGAGCAGTTCTTC. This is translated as CASSVAPLDSNEQFF.